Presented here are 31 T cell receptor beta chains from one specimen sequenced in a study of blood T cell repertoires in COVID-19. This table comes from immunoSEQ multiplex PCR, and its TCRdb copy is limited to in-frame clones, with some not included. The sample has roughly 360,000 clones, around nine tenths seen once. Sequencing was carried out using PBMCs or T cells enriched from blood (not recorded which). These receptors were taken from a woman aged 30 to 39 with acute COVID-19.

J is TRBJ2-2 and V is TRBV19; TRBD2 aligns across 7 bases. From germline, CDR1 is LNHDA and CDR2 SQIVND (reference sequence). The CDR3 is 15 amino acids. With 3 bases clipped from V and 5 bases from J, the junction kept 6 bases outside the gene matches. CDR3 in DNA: TGTGCCAGTAGTATTACAGGCGGGGGAACCGGGGAGCTGTTTTTT. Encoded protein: CASSITGGGTGELFF.

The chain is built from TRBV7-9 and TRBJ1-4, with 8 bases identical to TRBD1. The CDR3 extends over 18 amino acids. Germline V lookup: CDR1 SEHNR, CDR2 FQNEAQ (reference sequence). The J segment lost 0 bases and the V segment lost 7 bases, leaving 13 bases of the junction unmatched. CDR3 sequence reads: CASTRWTGNNPTNEKLFF. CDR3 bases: TGTGCCAGCACTCGCTGGACAGGGAACAACCCAACTAATGAAAAACTGTTTTTT.

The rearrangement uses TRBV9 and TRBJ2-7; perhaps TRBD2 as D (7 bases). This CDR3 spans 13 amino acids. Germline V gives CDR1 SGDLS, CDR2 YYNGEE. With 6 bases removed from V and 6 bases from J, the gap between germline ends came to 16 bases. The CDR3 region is CASTPGDYGEQYF. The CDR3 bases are TGTGCCAGCACCCCAGGGGACTATGGCGAGCAGTACTTC.

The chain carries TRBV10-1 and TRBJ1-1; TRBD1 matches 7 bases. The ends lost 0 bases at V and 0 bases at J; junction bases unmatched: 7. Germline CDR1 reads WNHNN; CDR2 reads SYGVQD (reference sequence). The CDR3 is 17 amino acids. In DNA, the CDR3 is TGCGCCAGCAGTGAGTCGAGTCTGACAGGGTTGAACACTGAAGCTTTCTTT. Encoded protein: CASSESSLTGLNTEAFF.

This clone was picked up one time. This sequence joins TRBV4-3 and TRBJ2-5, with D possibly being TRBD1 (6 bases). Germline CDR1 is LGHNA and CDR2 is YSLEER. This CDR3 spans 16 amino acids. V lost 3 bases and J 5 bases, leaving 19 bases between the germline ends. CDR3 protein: CASSQNTGNLWETQYF. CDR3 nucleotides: TGCGCCAGCAGCCAGAATACAGGGAACCTCTGGGAGACCCAGTACTTC.

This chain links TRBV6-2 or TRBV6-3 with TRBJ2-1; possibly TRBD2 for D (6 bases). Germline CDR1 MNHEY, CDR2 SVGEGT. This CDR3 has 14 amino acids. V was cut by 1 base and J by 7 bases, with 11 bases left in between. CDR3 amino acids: CASSYFGGVNEQFF. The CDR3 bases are TGTGCCAGCAGTTACTTCGGCGGGGTTAATGAGCAGTTCTTC.

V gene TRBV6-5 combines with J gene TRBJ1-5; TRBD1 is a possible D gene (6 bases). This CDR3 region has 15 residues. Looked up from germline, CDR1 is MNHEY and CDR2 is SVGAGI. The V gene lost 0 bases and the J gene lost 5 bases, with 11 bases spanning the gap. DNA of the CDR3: TGTGCCAGCAGTTACTCAGGGGAGGGGGATCAGCCCCAGCATTTT. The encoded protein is CASSYSGEGDQPQHF.

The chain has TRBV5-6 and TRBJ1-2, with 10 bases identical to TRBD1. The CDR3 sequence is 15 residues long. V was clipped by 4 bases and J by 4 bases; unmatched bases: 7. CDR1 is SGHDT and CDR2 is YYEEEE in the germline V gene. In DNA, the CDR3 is TGTGCCAGCAGCCCGAGGGGACAGGGGCCCTATGGCTACACCTTC. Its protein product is CASSPRGQGPYGYTF.

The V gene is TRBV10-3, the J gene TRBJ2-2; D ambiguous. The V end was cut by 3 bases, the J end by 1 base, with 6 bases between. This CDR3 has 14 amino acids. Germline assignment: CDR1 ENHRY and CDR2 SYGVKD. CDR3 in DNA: TGTGCCATCAGTGACAGGCGGAACACCGGGGAGCTGTTTTTT. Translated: CAISDRRNTGELFF.

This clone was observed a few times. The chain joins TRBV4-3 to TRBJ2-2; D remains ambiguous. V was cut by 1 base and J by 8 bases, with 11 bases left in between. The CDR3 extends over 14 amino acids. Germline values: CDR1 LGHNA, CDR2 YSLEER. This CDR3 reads CASSQVFLGGELFF. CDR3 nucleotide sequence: TGCGCCAGCAGCCAAGTCTTCCTCGGGGGGGAGCTGTTTTTT.

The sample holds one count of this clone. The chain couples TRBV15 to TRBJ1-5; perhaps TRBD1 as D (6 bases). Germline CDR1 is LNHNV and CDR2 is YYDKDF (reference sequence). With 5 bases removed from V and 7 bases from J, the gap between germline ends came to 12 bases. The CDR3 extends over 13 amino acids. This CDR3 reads CATSRTVRQPQHF. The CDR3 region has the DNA TGTGCCACCAGCCGGACAGTCCGGCAGCCCCAGCATTTT.

CDR3 DNA sequence: TGTGCCAGCAGCTTGCTAGCGGGAGTGACAGATACGCAGTATTTT. Protein product: CASSLLAGVTDTQYF. The genes are TRBV9 and TRBJ2-3, with 10 bases aligning to TRBD2. CDR3 length: 15 amino acids. Germline CDR1 and CDR2: SGDLS and YYNGEE. J gave up 3 bases and V 4 bases, and 5 bases lay outside the gene matches.

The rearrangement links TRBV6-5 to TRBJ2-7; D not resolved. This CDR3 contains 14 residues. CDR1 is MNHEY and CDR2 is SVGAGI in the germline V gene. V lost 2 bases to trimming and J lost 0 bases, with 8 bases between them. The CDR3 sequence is CASSYMAGSYEQYF. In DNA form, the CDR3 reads TGTGCCAGCAGTTACATGGCTGGCTCCTACGAGCAGTACTTC.

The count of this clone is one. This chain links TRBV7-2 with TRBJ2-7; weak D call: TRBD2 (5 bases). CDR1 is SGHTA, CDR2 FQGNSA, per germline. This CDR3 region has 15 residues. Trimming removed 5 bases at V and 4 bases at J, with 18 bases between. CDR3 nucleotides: TGTGCCAGCAGCCCGATCGGGGAAGAGCGATACGAGCAGTACTTC. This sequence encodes CASSPIGEERYEQYF.

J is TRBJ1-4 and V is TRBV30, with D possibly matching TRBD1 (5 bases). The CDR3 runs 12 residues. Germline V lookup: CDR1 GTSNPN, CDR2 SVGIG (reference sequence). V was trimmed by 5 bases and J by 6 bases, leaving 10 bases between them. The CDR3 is CAWGGSYEKLFF. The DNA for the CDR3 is TGTGCCTGGGGGGGGAGCTATGAAAAACTGTTTTTT.

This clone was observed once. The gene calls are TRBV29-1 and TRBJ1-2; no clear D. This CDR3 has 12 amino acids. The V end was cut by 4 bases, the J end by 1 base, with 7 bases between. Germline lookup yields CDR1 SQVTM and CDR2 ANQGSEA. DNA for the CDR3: TGCAGCGTTGTCTGGAGTAACTATGGCTACACCTTC. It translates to CSVVWSNYGYTF.

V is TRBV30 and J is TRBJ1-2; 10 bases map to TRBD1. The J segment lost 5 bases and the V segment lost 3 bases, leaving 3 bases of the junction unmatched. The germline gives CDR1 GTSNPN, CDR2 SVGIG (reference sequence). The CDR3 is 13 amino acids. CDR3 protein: CAWRDRGGYGYTF. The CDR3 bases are TGTGCCTGGAGGGACAGGGGGGGATATGGCTACACCTTC.

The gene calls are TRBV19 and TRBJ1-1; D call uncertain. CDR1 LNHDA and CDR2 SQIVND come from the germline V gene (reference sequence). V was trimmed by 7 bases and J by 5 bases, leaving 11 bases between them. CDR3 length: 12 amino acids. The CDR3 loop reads CASTRPGTEAFF. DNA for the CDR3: TGTGCCAGTACCAGGCCAGGTACTGAAGCTTTCTTT.

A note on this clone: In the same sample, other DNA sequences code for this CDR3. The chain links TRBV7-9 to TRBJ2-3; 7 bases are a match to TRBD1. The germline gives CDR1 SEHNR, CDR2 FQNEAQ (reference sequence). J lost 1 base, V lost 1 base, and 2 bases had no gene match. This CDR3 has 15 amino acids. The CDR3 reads CASSLGQGGTDTQYF. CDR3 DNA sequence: TGTGCCAGCAGCTTAGGACAGGGTGGCACAGATACGCAGTATTTT.

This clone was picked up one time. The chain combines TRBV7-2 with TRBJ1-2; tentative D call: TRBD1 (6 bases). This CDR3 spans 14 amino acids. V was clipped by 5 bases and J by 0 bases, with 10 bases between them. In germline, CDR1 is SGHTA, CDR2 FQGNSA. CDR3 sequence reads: CASSPQGTNYGYTF. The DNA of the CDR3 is TGTGCCAGCAGCCCACAGGGAACTAACTATGGCTACACCTTC.

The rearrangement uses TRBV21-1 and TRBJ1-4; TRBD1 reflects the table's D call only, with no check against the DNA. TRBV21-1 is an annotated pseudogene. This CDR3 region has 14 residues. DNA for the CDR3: TGTGCCACCCAGGGGCCGGGTCCTAATGAAAAACTGTTTTTT. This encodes CATQGPGPNEKLFF.

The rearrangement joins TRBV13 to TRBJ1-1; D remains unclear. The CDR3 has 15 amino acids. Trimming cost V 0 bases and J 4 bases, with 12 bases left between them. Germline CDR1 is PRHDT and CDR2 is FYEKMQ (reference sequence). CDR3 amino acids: CASSLGQAPFTEAFF. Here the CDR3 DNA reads TGTGCCAGCAGCTTAGGCCAAGCCCCGTTCACTGAAGCTTTCTTT.

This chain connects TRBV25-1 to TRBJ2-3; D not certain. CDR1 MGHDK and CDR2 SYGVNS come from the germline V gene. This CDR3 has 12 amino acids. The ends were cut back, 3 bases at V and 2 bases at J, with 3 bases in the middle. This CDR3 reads CASSEYTDTQYF. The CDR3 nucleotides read TGTGCCAGCAGTGAGTACACAGATACGCAGTATTTT.

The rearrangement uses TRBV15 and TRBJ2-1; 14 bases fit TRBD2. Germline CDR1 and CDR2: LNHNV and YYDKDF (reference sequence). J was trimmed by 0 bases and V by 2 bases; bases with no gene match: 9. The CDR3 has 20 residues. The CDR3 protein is CATSRNPGLAGVSSYNEQFF. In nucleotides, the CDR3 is TGTGCCACCAGCAGAAACCCGGGACTAGCGGGGGTGAGCTCCTACAATGAGCAGTTCTTC.

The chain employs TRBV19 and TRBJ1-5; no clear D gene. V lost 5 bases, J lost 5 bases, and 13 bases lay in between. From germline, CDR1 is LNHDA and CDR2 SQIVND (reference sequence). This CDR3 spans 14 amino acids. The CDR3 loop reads CASSLGSGDQPQHF. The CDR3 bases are TGTGCCAGTAGTCTGGGCAGCGGGGATCAGCCCCAGCATTTT.

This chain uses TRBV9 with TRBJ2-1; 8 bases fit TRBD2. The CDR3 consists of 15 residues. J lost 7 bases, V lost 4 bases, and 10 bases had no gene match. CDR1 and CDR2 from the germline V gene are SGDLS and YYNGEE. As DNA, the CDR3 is TGTGCCAGCAGCCCGCAACCGACTAGCGCAAATGAGCAGTTCTTC. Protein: CASSPQPTSANEQFF. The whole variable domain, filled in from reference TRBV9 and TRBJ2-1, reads DSGVTQTPKHLITATGQRVTLRCSPRSGDLSVYWYQQSLDQGLQFLIQYYNGEERAKGNILERFSAQQFPDLHSELNLSSLELGDSALYFCASSPQPTSANEQFFGPGTRLTVL.

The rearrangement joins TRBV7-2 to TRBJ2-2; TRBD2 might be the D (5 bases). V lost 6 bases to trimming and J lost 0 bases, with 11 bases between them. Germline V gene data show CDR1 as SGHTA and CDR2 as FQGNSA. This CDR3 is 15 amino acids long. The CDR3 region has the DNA TGTGCCAGCAGGGTCAGCGGCACGAACACCGGGGAGCTGTTTTTT. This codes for CASRVSGTNTGELFF.

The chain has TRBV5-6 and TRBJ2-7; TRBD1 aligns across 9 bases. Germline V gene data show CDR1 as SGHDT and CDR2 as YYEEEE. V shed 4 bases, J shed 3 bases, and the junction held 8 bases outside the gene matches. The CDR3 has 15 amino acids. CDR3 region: CASSPTGGGFYEQYF. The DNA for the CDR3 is TGTGCCAGCAGCCCTACAGGGGGCGGCTTCTACGAGCAGTACTTC.

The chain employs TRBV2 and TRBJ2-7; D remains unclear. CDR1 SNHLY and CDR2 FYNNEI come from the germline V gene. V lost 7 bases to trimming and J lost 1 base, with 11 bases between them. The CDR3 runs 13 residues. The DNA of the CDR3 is TGTGCCAGCAAAATCACTGAATCCTACGAGCAGTACTTC. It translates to CASKITESYEQYF.

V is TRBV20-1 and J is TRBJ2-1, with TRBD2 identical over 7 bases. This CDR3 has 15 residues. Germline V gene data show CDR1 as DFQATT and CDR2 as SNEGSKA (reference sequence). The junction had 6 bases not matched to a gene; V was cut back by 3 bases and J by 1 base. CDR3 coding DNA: TGCAGTGCTAGTAGGGCTAGCGGATCCTACAATGAGCAGTTCTTC. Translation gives CSASRASGSYNEQFF.

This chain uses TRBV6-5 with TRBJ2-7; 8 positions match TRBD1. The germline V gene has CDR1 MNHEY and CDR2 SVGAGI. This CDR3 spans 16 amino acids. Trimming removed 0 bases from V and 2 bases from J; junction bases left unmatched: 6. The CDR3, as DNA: TGTGCCAGCAGTTACTCCTCGGGACAGGTAACCTACGAGCAGTACTTC. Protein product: CASSYSSGQVTYEQYF.